The clone carrying this T cell receptor beta chain was observed many times. Its antigen is unknown. CDR1 SGHTA and CDR2 FQGTGA come from the germline V gene. V lost 4 bases to trimming and J lost 2 bases, with 8 bases between them. This CDR3 spans 13 amino acids. TCRdb processed the 5' RACE reads anew with MiXCR; each CDR3 protein has one entry. Here the sample spans just over 60,000 distinct CDR3 sequences, roughly 30% being singletons. Study-level results: The TCR gene usage of tumor memory CD4+ T cells clustered together with blood and lymph node memory CD4+ cells and with lymph node naive CD4+ cells.

The V gene is TRBV7-3, the J gene TRBJ1-1; D unresolved. Material: tumor-infiltrating naive CD4+ T cells sorted from the breast tumor. Subset of the sample: naive CD4+ T cells, CD4+CD45RA+CD25-. The sequence was obtained from a female donor with breast cancer. CDR3 coding DNA: TGTGCCAGCAGCTCTGACATTAACACTGAAGCTTTCTTT. Amino acid sequence: CASSSDINTEAFF.